This T cell receptor (beta chain) was observed in a study of blood T cell repertoires in COVID-19. In germline, CDR1 is SGHDN, CDR2 FVKESK. The CDR3 totals 17 residues. The V and J ends lost 4 bases and 7 bases, in that order; junction bases with no gene match: 9. Using immunoSEQ multiplex PCR, the repertoire was profiled, and TCRdb retains in-frame clones only, with some absent. The sample contains 200,000 to 250,000 clones, more than 75% of which appear only once. The sequencing sample was made of PBMCs or T cells enriched from blood (not recorded which). The TCR was taken from a woman in her 50s who had recovered from COVID-19. This chain joins TRBV14 and TRBJ2-3; 15 bases are a match to TRBD2. The CDR3 coding sequence is TGTGCCAGCAGCCCCCTAGGGACTAGCGGGGGGACGAATACGCAGTATTTT. Encoded protein: CASSPLGTSGGTNTQYF.